This T cell receptor (beta chain) was sequenced for a study of cytomegalovirus exposure and HLA in healthy donors. Use of 60 Vbeta and 13 Jbeta primers characterized the PCR. TCRdb's table, derived via immunoSEQ multiplex PCR, lists solely in-frame clones and lacks some. The data contain approximately 100,000 clones, 84% of them singletons. The CDR3 totals 19 residues. Germline-derived CDR1 and CDR2 are LNHDA and SQIVND (reference sequence). Trimming removed 2 bases from V and 4 bases from J; junction bases left unmatched: 14. The sample consisted of PBMCs. The sequence was collected from a woman between 18 and 29 years old in good health and CMV-seronegative. The V call is TRBV19, the J call TRBJ1-1, with TRBD1 matching 12 bases. In nucleotides, the CDR3 is TGTGCCAGTAGTATACTCCCCGCCGGGACAGGGGGCCTAGGCACTGAAGCTTTCTTT. It translates to CASSILPAGTGGLGTEAFF.